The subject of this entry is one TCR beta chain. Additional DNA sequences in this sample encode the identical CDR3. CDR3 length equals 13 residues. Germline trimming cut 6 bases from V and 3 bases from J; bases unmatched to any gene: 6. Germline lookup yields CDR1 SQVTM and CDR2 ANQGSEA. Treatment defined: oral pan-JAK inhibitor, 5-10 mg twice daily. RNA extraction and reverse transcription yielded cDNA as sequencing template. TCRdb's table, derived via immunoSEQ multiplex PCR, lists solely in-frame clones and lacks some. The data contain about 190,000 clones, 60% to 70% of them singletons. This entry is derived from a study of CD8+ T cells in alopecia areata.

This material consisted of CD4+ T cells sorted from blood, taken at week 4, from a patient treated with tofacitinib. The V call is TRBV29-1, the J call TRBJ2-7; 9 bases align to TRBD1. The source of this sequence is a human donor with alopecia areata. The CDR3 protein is CSVAGTGHYEQYF. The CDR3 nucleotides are TGCAGCGTAGCCGGGACAGGGCACTACGAGCAGTACTTC.